The 30 T cell receptor beta chains below were found in one sample sequenced in a study of T cell responses to AZD1222 COVID-19 vaccine. The table came from immunoSEQ multiplex PCR; TCRdb's copy has only in-frame clones and leaves some out. The sample has tens of thousands of clones, roughly nine tenths seen once. Source: peripheral blood, taken on day 0 of AZD1222 vaccination. Receptor source: an adult in good health.

The rearrangement uses TRBV10-3 and TRBJ2-7, with D perhaps TRBD1 or TRBD2 (5 bases each). Trimming took off 5 bases at V and 5 bases at J, with 16 bases between the two ends. Germline V CDR1 and CDR2: ENHRY, SYGVKD. The CDR3 loop spans 14 amino acids. In nucleotides, the CDR3 is TGTGCCATCAGTAACTCCGGGGCGAACAACGAGCAGTACTTC. Translating it yields CAISNSGANNEQYF.

This chain links TRBV5-6 with TRBJ2-1; TRBD2 agrees at 13 bases. V trimming: 0 bases; J trimming: 4 bases; junction bases outside the gene matches: 1. Looked up from germline, CDR1 is SGHDT and CDR2 is YYEEEE. The CDR3 runs 16 residues. The CDR3 sequence: CASSLGGLAGYNEQFF. The CDR3 region has the DNA TGTGCCAGCAGCTTGGGGGGACTAGCGGGGTACAATGAGCAGTTCTTC.

The rearrangement uses TRBV11-2 and TRBJ2-7; 8 bases match TRBD2. Germline CDR1 SGHAT, CDR2 FQNNGV. V shed 1 base and J 0 bases; nucleotides not matched to a gene: 5. The CDR3 contains 16 residues. CDR3 region: CASSLGTSGFSYEQYF. Here the CDR3 DNA reads TGTGCCAGCAGCTTAGGCACTAGCGGATTCTCCTACGAGCAGTACTTC.

The genes are TRBV6-1 and TRBJ2-2; D might be TRBD1 (6 bases). Looked up from germline, CDR1 is MNHNS and CDR2 is SASEGT. Trimming shortened V by 2 bases and J by 2 bases, and 12 bases separated the two germline ends. This CDR3 contains 16 residues. The CDR3 coding sequence is TGTGCCAGCAGTGAACAAGGGACAATAAACACCGGGGAGCTGTTTTTT. This codes for CASSEQGTINTGELFF.

The chain employs TRBV7-9 and TRBJ2-4, with TRBD1 matching over 7 bases. Trimming cost V 5 bases and J 3 bases; bases outside gene matches: 1. CDR3 length: 13 amino acids. The germline V gene encodes CDR1 SEHNR and CDR2 FQNEAQ (reference sequence). This CDR3 reads CASSRDSKNIQYF. The CDR3 DNA reads TGTGCCAGCAGCCGGGACAGCAAAAACATTCAGTACTTC.

On this clone: Other DNA sequences in the sample encode the same CDR3. The DNA of the CDR3 is TGTGCCAGCAGCAAAGAGGCAGGGGGTGTTGAAAAACTGTTTTTT. It encodes CASSKEAGGVEKLFF. The V call is TRBV21-1, the J call TRBJ1-4; TRBD1, the D gene given by the table, was not confirmed from the DNA. TRBV21-1 is annotated as a pseudogene. This CDR3 has 15 residues.

The V and J genes are TRBV27 and TRBJ1-6, with TRBD1 identical over 9 bases. CDR3 size: 13 residues. CDR1 is MNHEY, CDR2 SMNVEV, per germline (reference sequence). The V segment lost 8 bases and the J segment 11 bases; nucleotides outside the gene matches: 7. CDR3 loop: CASRDRVGPPLHF. CDR3 nucleotides: TGTGCCAGCCGGGACAGGGTGGGACCACCCCTCCACTTT.

The chain has TRBV5-1 and TRBJ1-1; 8 bases match TRBD1. The CDR3 covers 14 residues. V lost 4 bases, J lost 5 bases, and 7 bases stayed unmatched. CDR1 and CDR2 from the germline V gene are SGHRS and YFSETQ. The CDR3, as DNA: TGCGCCAGCAGCACCGGACAGGGAAGGACTGAAGCTTTCTTT. It translates to CASSTGQGRTEAFF.

This clone has a single count. The gene calls are TRBV28 and TRBJ2-7; weak D call: TRBD1 (6 bases). This CDR3 comprises 12 residues. V lost 5 bases to trimming and J lost 1 base, with 6 bases between them. Germline CDR1 MDHEN, CDR2 SYDVKM. The CDR3 DNA follows: TGTGCCAGCAGTACAGGGTCCTACGAGCAGTACTTC. Encoded protein: CASSTGSYEQYF.

The chain couples TRBV4-3 to TRBJ2-7; D ambiguous. Trimming left V 1 base short and J 0 bases short, with 7 bases between. The germline gives CDR1 LGHNA, CDR2 YSLEER. The CDR3 consists of 14 residues. The CDR3 DNA follows: TGCGCCAGCAGCCAAGTACGGAACTCCTACGAGCAGTACTTC. This translates into CASSQVRNSYEQYF.

This clone was seen only a few times. DNA of the CDR3: TGTGCCAGCAGTTTGGGAGTTGCGGGGGTCACAAATCAGCCCCAGCATTTT. This gives the protein CASSLGVAGVTNQPQHF. The V gene is TRBV28, the J gene TRBJ1-5; TRBD1 might be the D (5 bases). Germline V lookup: CDR1 MDHEN, CDR2 SYDVKM. The CDR3 is 17 amino acids. Trimming took off 3 bases at V and 4 bases at J, with 19 bases between the two ends.

V usage is TRBV6-5 and J usage is TRBJ2-7; 11 bases agree with TRBD1. This CDR3 spans 13 amino acids. In germline, CDR1 is MNHEY, CDR2 SVGAGI. V trimming: 10 bases; J trimming: 5 bases; junction bases outside the gene matches: 7. The CDR3 bases are TGTGCCACCCATGGGACAGGGGGTAACGAGCAGTACTTC. Translated, it gives CATHGTGGNEQYF.

The CDR3 DNA reads as TGTGCCAGCAGCCGCGTGGAAGGGGGGCCCCAGCATTTT. Amino acids: CASSRVEGGPQHF. The chain links TRBV7-6 to TRBJ1-5; tentative D call: TRBD1 (6 bases). Germline V gene lookup returns CDR1 SGHVS and CDR2 FNYEAQ. The germline V and J ends were trimmed by 5 bases and 9 bases, with 14 bases remaining between them. CDR3 length: 13 amino acids.

The chain uses TRBV10-3 and TRBJ2-6, with D unresolved. This CDR3 is 16 amino acids long. Germline CDR1 ENHRY, CDR2 SYGVKD. V was clipped by 2 bases and J by 0 bases, with 8 bases between them. In nucleotides, the CDR3 is TGTGCCATCAGTGAGAGTGTAGGCTCTGGGGCCAACGTCCTGACTTTC. Translated, it gives CAISESVGSGANVLTF.

The rearrangement uses TRBV10-3 and TRBJ1-1, with 7 bases lining up with TRBD1. The CDR3 runs to 17 residues. Germline V gives CDR1 ENHRY, CDR2 SYGVKD. V gave up 0 bases and J gave up 2 bases; unmatched junction bases: 9. This CDR3 is CAISESLVRDRNTEAFF. CDR3 DNA sequence: TGTGCCATCAGTGAGTCATTGGTCCGGGACAGAAACACTGAAGCTTTCTTT.

The CDR3 DNA is TGTGCCAGCAGCTTAGTCACAGGGGGCTCAGATACGCAGTATTTT. Protein product: CASSLVTGGSDTQYF. The chain is built from TRBV7-7 and TRBJ2-3; TRBD1 matches at 9 bases. The CDR3 spans 15 residues. CDR1 and CDR2 (germline): SSHAT, FNYEAQ (reference sequence). The junction had 3 bases not matched to a gene; V was cut back by 1 base and J by 4 bases.

Written as DNA, the CDR3 is TGTGCCAGCAGCGGACTCGACAGATACACAGATACGCAGTATTTT. The encoded protein is CASSGLDRYTDTQYF. The chain joins TRBV7-9 to TRBJ2-3; D might be TRBD1 or TRBD2, each matching 5 bases. Germline loops: CDR1 SEHNR, CDR2 FQNEAQ (reference sequence). V shed 5 bases and J shed 2 bases, with 14 bases lying between them. The CDR3 totals 15 residues.

The CDR3 sequence: CASSFSLAGGENQETQYF. The CDR3, as DNA: TGTGCCAGCAGCTTTAGCCTAGCGGGAGGAGAAAACCAAGAGACCCAGTACTTC. This chain connects TRBV11-2 to TRBJ2-5; TRBD2 matches 11 bases. In germline, CDR1 is SGHAT, CDR2 FQNNGV. J was trimmed by 0 bases and V by 3 bases; bases with no gene match: 9. The CDR3 sequence is 18 residues long.

The chain is built from TRBV10-3 and TRBJ1-1; D not resolved. V was pared by 3 bases and J by 1 base, with 15 bases between. The germline V gene encodes CDR1 ENHRY and CDR2 SYGVKD. The CDR3 is 16 residues long. CDR3: CAISDAYSGGNTEAFF. DNA for the CDR3: TGTGCCATCAGTGACGCGTACTCAGGAGGGAACACTGAAGCTTTCTTT.

The chain carries TRBV7-9 and TRBJ2-7; a weak D match, TRBD1 (6 bases). Germline V gene data show CDR1 as SEHNR and CDR2 as FQNEAQ (reference sequence). The CDR3 length is 18 residues. V lost 5 bases to trimming and J lost 2 bases, with 25 bases between them. The CDR3 reads CASSGQDTLGAEPYEQYF. CDR3 DNA: TGTGCCAGCAGCGGGCAGGACACCCTGGGGGCGGAGCCCTACGAGCAGTACTTC.

V usage is TRBV14 and J usage is TRBJ2-7; D not certain. The V gene's germline CDR1 is SGHDN and CDR2 FVKESK. The CDR3 runs 12 residues. Deletions cut 6 bases from V and 7 bases from J, with 13 bases between. The CDR3 nucleotides are TGTGCCAGCAGTCGACACCTTCGGGAGCAGTACTTC. Translated, it gives CASSRHLREQYF.

The chain links TRBV27 to TRBJ2-2; TRBD1 agrees at 9 bases. With V trimmed by 5 bases and J by 4 bases, 5 bases remained unmatched. The CDR3 runs 15 residues. Germline lookup yields CDR1 MNHEY and CDR2 SMNVEV (reference sequence). Here the CDR3 reads CASSKDRGATGELFF. The CDR3 coding sequence is TGTGCCAGCAGTAAGGACAGGGGAGCCACCGGGGAGCTGTTTTTT.

The sample holds a few counts of this clone. Additional DNA sequences in this sample encode the identical CDR3. The CDR3, as DNA: TGTGCCAGCAGTTTGGCAACTAATGAAAAACTGTTTTTT. Translated: CASSLATNEKLFF. The chain couples TRBV12-3 or TRBV12-4 to TRBJ1-4; D not resolved. The CDR3 has 13 residues. Trimming took 3 bases from V and 0 from J, leaving 2 bases between them.

The table lists this clone with a few counts. The CDR3 DNA reads TGTGCCACCAGTGATCCTGCGTTAGAGGAGAAACTGTTTTTT. Encoded protein: CATSDPALEEKLFF. The V call is TRBV24-1, the J call TRBJ1-4; D remains ambiguous. This CDR3 spans 14 amino acids. V shed 3 bases and J shed 11 bases, with 15 bases lying between them. Germline V gives CDR1 KGHDR, CDR2 SFDVKD.

This clone was observed once. The genes are TRBV6-5 and TRBJ2-2; D unclear. The CDR3 runs to 14 residues. CDR1 is MNHEY and CDR2 is SVGAGI in the germline V gene. Trimming pared 4 bases from V and 3 bases from J, leaving 9 bases between. The CDR3 spells CASSCRLDTGELFF. The CDR3 bases are TGTGCCAGCAGTTGCAGACTCGACACCGGGGAGCTGTTTTTT.

The J gene is TRBJ1-5, the V gene TRBV6-5; D unclear. This CDR3 spans 13 amino acids. V was shortened by 7 bases and J by 0 bases, with 7 bases between the two germline ends. Per the germline V gene, CDR1 is MNHEY and CDR2 is SVGAGI. The CDR3 is CASIQNSNQPQHF. DNA of the CDR3: TGTGCCAGCATCCAGAATAGCAATCAGCCCCAGCATTTT.

The J gene is TRBJ1-1, the V gene TRBV4-2; 8 bases are shared with TRBD1. The CDR3 contains 11 residues. The V gene end was trimmed by 5 bases and the J gene end by 11 bases; junction bases not matched to a gene: 4. Germline loops: CDR1 LGHNA, CDR2 YNFKEQ. The DNA for the CDR3 is TGTGCCAGCAGCAGTCAGGGGGCCGCTTTCTTT. This gives the protein CASSSQGAAFF.

The rearrangement links TRBV18 to TRBJ2-5; 12 bases line up with TRBD2. The V gene end was trimmed by 7 bases and the J gene end by 1 base; junction bases not matched to a gene: 7. The CDR3 is made up of 16 amino acids. Germline V CDR1 and CDR2: KGHSH, LQKENI. This chain's CDR3 is CASLPGTSGPQETQYF. The CDR3, as DNA: TGTGCCAGCTTACCTGGGACTAGCGGGCCCCAAGAGACCCAGTACTTC.

V and J are TRBV7-2 and TRBJ2-5; D is unresolved. The CDR3 consists of 13 residues. Germline-derived CDR1 and CDR2 are SGHTA and FQGNSA. Trimming took off 8 bases at V and 0 bases at J, with 10 bases between the two ends. The CDR3 nucleotides are TGTGCCAGCGGGTTCGCCCACCAAGAGACCCAGTACTTC. It specifies CASGFAHQETQYF.

The chain has TRBV15 and TRBJ2-5, with 7 bases aligning to TRBD2. CDR3 length: 18 residues. V shed 0 bases and J 4 bases; nucleotides not matched to a gene: 14. CDR1 and CDR2 from the germline V gene are LNHNV and YYDKDF (reference sequence). The CDR3 loop is CATSREGNGRPSSETQYF. The CDR3 DNA is TGTGCCACCAGCAGAGAGGGCAACGGGAGGCCCTCGTCAGAGACCCAGTACTTC.